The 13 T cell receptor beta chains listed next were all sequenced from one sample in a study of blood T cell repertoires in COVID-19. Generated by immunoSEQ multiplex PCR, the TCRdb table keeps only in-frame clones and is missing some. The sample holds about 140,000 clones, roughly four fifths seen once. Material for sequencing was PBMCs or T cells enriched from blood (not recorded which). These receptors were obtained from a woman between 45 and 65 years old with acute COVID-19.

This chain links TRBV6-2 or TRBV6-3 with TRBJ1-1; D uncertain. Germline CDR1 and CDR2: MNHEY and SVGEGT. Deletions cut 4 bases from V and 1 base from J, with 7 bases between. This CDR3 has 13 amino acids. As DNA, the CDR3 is TGTGCCAGCAGTTCTACAGAGAACACTGAAGCTTTCTTT. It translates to CASSSTENTEAFF.

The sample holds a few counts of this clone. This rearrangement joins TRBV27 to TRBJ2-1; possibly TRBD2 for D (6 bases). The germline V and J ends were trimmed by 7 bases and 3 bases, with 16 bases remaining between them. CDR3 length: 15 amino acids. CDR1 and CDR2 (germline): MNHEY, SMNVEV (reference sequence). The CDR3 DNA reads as TGTGCCAGCAAACGAGGACTACCGTTCTACAATGAGCAGTTCTTC. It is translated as CASKRGLPFYNEQFF.

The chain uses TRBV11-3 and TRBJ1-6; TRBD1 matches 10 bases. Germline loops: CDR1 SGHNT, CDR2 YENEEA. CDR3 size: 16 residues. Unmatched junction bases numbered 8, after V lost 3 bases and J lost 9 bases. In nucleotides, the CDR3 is TGTGCCAGCAGCTTGGTCGGCGACAGGGGGCTTTCACCCCTCCACTTT. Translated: CASSLVGDRGLSPLHF.

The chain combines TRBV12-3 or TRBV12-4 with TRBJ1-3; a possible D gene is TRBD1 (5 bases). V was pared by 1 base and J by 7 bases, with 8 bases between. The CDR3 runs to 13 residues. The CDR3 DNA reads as TGTGCCAGCAGTTTAGTGCAGGGCAACACCATATATTTT. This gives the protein CASSLVQGNTIYF.

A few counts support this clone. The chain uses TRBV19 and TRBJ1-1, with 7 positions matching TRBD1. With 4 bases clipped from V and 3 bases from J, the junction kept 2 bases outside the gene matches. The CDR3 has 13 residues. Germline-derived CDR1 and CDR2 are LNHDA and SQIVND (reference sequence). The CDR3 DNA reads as TGTGCCAGTAGTACCGGACAGGACACTGAAGCTTTCTTT. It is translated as CASSTGQDTEAFF.

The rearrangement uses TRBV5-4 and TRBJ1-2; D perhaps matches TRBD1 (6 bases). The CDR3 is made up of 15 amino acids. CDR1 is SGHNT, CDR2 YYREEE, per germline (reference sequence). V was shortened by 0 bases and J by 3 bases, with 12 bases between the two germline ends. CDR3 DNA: TGTGCCAGCAGCTTGGTGGACAGACGGGACTATGGCTACACCTTC. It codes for CASSLVDRRDYGYTF.

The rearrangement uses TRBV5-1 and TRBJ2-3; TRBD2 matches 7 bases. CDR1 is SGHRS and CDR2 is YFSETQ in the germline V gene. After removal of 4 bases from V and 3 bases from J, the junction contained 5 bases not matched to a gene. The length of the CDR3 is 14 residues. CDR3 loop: CASSIGTTTDTQYF. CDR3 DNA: TGCGCCAGCAGCATCGGGACTACTACAGATACGCAGTATTTT.

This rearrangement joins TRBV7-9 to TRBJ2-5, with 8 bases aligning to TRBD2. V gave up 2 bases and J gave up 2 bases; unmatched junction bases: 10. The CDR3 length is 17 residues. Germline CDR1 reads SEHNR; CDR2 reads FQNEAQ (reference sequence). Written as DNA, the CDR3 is TGTGCCAGCAGCTTAAGGCGTGGGACTAGATTACAAGAGACCCAGTACTTC. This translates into CASSLRRGTRLQETQYF.

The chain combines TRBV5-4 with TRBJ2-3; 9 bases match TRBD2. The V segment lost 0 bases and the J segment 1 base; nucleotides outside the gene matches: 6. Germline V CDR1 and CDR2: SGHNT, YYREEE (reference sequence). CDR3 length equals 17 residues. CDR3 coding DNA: TGTGCCAGCAGCTTGGCCGGGGCGGGAGGGGGCACAGATACGCAGTATTTT. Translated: CASSLAGAGGGTDTQYF.

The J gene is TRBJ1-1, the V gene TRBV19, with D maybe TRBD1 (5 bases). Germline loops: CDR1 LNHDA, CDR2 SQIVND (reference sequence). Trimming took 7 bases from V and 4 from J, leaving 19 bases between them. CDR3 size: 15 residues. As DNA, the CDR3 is TGTGCCAGTACCCAAATCTACCGGGGGACCACTGAAGCTTTCTTT. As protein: CASTQIYRGTTEAFF.

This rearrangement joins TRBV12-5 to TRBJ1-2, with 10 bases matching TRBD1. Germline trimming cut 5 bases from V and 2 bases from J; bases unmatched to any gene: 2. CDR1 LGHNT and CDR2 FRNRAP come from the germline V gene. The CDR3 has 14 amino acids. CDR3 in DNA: TGTGCTAGTGGTGTGGGACAGGGGAACTATGGCTACACCTTC. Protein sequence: CASGVGQGNYGYTF.

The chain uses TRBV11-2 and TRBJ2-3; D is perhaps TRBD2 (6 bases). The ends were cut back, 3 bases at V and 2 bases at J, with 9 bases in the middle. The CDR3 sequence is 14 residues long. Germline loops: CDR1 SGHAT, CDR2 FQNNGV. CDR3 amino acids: CASSFWGDTDTQYF. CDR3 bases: TGTGCCAGCAGCTTTTGGGGGGACACAGATACGCAGTATTTT.

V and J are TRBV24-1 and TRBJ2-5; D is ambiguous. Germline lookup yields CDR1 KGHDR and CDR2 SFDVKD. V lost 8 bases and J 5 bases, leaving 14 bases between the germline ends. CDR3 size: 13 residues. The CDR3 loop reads CATNDGFVETQYF. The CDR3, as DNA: TGTGCCACCAACGACGGGTTCGTGGAGACCCAGTACTTC.